One T cell receptor (beta chain) is described in this entry. What it binds is not known. This sample is drawn from a study of T cells in Graves' hyperthyroidism and ophthalmopathy. The study, taken as a whole, reports: Ophthalmopathy was predicted by the model a median of approximately 6 months ahead of onset.

CDR3 size: 13 residues. V was clipped by 6 bases and J by 4 bases, with 13 bases between them. The V gene's germline CDR1 is SGHRS and CDR2 YFSETQ. Absent ophthalmopathy progression within 18 months defined stable Graves' hyperthyroidism. Amplification of TCR beta CDR3 regions used RNA as the template. The TCR CDR3 first-round RT-PCR relied on the HTBI primer set. TCRdb processed the multiplex PCR reads anew with MiXCR; each CDR3 protein has one entry. Among around 500,000 distinct CDR3 sequences listed, 14% were seen once. The source is a woman aged 40-49 years with Graves' hyperthyroidism. Sequenced sample: blood. This chain joins TRBV5-1 and TRBJ1-2, with D tentatively TRBD1 (6 bases). In nucleotides, the CDR3 is TGCGCCAGCACGCCAGGGGACGGCTATGGCTACACCTTC. Protein: CASTPGDGYGYTF.